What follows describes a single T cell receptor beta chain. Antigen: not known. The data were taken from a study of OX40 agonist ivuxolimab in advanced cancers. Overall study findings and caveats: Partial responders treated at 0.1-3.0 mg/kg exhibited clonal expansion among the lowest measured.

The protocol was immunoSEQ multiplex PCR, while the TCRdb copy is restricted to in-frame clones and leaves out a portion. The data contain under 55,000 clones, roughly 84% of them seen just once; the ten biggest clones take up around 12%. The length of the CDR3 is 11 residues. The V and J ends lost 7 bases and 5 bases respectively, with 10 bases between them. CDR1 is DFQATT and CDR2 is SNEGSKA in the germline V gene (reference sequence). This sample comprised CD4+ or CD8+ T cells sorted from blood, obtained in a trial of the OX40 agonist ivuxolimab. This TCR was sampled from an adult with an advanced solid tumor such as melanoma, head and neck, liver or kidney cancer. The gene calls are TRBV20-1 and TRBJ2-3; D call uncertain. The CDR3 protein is CSGAWIDTQYF. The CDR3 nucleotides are TGCAGTGGGGCTTGGATAGATACGCAGTATTTT.